The entry below describes one T cell receptor beta chain. Its antigen is not known. Assay used: immunoSEQ multiplex PCR; TCRdb lists only in-frame clones, some missing. Of 7,500 to 10,000 clones in the sample, 50% to 80% are singletons; the top ten hold 3.5% to 5.5%. This CDR3 contains 19 residues. Trimming removed 8 bases from V and 0 bases from J; junction bases left unmatched: 10. Germline V gene data show CDR1 as SNHLY and CDR2 as FYNNEI. Documented time point: after neoadjuvant nivolumab, at surgical resection. This entry comes from a study of neoadjuvant anti-PD-1 for oral cavity cancer. On the study more broadly: Patients mostly received three to four biweekly nivolumab doses at 3 mg/kg before surgery. Non-progressing patients received a fourth nivolumab dose near day 43, then surgery on days 50-56. Broader study findings: Higher pretreatment blood Treg/Th17 ratios correlated with higher pretreatment blood and lower post-treatment tumor TCRbeta clonality.

This sequence was found in a person aged 35-79 years with oral cavity squamous cell carcinoma. The source was PBMCs, collected after nivolumab (anti-PD-1) treatment. The V call is TRBV2, the J call TRBJ2-4, with TRBD2 identical over 16 bases. DNA of the CDR3: TGTGCCAGCTCATCCGGGACTAGCGGGAGGGGGGTAGCCAAAAACATTCAGTACTTC. Its translation is CASSSGTSGRGVAKNIQYF.